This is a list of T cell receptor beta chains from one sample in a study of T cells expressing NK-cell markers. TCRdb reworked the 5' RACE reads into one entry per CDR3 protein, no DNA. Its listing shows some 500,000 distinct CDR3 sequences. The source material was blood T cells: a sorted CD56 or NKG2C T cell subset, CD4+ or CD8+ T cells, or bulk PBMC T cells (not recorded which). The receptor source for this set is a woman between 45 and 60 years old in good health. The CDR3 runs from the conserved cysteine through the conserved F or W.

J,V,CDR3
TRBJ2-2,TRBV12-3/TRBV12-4,CASRPGGLNTGELFF
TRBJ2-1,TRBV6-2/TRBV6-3,CASSYGLAGGSAYNEQFF
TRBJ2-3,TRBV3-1,CASSPRGLPDTQYF
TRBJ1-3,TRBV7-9,CASSRARGDSGNTIYF
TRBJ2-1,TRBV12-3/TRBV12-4,CASSQERAYSYNEQFF
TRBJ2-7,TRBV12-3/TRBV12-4,CASTLTFGSSYEQYF
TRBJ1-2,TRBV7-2,CASSTLRGTADLSNYGYTF
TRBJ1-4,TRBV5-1,CASRTGRGEKLFF
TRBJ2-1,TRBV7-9,CASSLGGDYRGEQFF
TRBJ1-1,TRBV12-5,CASANSPLNTEAFF
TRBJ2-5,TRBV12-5,CASGTAQTQYF
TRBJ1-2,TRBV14,CASSQDLVNGYTF
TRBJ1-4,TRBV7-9,CASSSTGGSLRKLFF
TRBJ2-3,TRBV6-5,CASSYLAESTDTQYF
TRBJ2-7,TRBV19,CASSTRGGLAGGFYEQYF
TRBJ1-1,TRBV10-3,CAISEGSFMNTEAFF
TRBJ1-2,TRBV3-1,CASSQALSYGYTF
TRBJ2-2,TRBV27,CASSFPSHTGELFF
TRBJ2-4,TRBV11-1,CASSSYGRSSGEAKNIQYF
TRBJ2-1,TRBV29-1,CSVAAGWNEQFF
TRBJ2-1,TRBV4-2,CASSQDQSTNEQFF
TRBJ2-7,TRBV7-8,CASGRVPRREQYF
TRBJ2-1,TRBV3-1,CASRPYSGSGEQFF
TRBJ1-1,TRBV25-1,CASSLNSGHRTTEAFF
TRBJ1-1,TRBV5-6,CASSSTRRAGLNTEAFF
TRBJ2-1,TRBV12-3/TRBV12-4,CASSPRTGYNEQFF
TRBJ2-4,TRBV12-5,CASGFGVMDIQYF
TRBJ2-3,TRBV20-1,CSASVADVTQYF